The 24 T cell receptor beta chains in this list originate from one sample, sequenced in a study of T cell responses to AZD1222 COVID-19 vaccine. The method was immunoSEQ multiplex PCR; TCRdb's version includes in-frame clones alone and lacks a portion of them. Here the sample spans 52,000 or so clones, roughly 84% being singletons. This material consisted of peripheral blood, taken on day 0 of AZD1222 vaccination. These receptors originate from an adult in good health.

J is TRBJ2-7 and V is TRBV19; D may be TRBD2 (6 bases). The V gene's germline CDR1 is LNHDA and CDR2 SQIVND (reference sequence). Trimming took 5 bases from V and 3 from J, leaving 8 bases between them. This CDR3 has 12 amino acids. The CDR3 protein is CASSRGIYEQYF. The DNA of the CDR3 is TGTGCCAGTAGTCGGGGGATCTACGAGCAGTACTTC.

This chain joins TRBV27 and TRBJ1-2; 7 bases align to TRBD1. Germline assignment: CDR1 MNHEY and CDR2 SMNVEV (reference sequence). The CDR3 totals 15 residues. Losses at the gene ends were 6 bases for V and 2 bases for J; bases not matched to a gene: 9. This CDR3 is CASSRNTGANYGYTF. CDR3 in DNA: TGTGCCAGCAGCCGGAACACAGGGGCCAACTATGGCTACACCTTC.

The chain carries TRBV30 and TRBJ2-7; D is undetermined. There are 14 residues in the CDR3. V shed 1 base and J shed 0 bases, with 10 bases lying between them. CDR1 is GTSNPN, CDR2 SVGIG, per germline (reference sequence). CDR3 loop: CAWSGLVLSYEQYF. CDR3 DNA: TGTGCCTGGAGTGGTCTAGTGCTCTCCTACGAGCAGTACTTC.

This sequence joins TRBV28 and TRBJ1-2; 10 nucleotides agree with TRBD1. The CDR3 runs 13 residues. The germline gives CDR1 MDHEN, CDR2 SYDVKM. The V and J ends lost 6 bases and 3 bases, in that order; junction bases with no gene match: 1. CDR3 coding DNA: TGTGCCAGCAGGACAGGGGGCGACTATGGCTACACCTTC. Translation: CASRTGGDYGYTF.

This chain connects TRBV7-2 to TRBJ1-1; 7 nucleotides match TRBD1. Per the germline V gene, CDR1 is SGHTA and CDR2 is FQGNSA. This CDR3 is built from 13 residues. After removal of 0 bases from V and 11 bases from J, the junction contained 6 bases not matched to a gene. This CDR3 reads CASSLAGDRDAFF. The CDR3 DNA sequence: TGTGCCAGCAGCTTAGCAGGAGACAGGGATGCTTTCTTT. The full variable domain, with the rest looked up from reference TRBV7-2 and TRBJ1-1, is GAGVSQSPSNKVTEKGKDVELRCDPISGHTALYWYRQSLGQGLEFLIYFQGNSAPDKSGLPSDRFSAERTGGSVSTLTIQRTQQEDSAVYLCASSLAGDRDAFFGQGTRLTVV.

The chain combines TRBV11-2 with TRBJ2-1, with 8 bases aligning to TRBD2. Germline lookup yields CDR1 SGHAT and CDR2 FQNNGV. With 1 base clipped from V and 2 bases from J, the junction kept 4 bases outside the gene matches. The CDR3 totals 16 residues. This CDR3 reads CASSLVSGKTYNEQFF. Written as DNA, the CDR3 is TGTGCCAGCAGCTTAGTTAGCGGGAAAACCTACAATGAGCAGTTCTTC.

This chain uses TRBV28 with TRBJ2-7; D perhaps matches TRBD2 (5 bases). The V and J ends lost 5 bases and 2 bases respectively, with 22 bases between them. Per the germline V gene, CDR1 is MDHEN and CDR2 is SYDVKM. CDR3 length: 17 residues. The CDR3 spells CASSPQAVGIGAYEQYF. CDR3 coding DNA: TGTGCCAGCAGTCCGCAGGCGGTCGGGATTGGGGCCTACGAGCAGTACTTC.

This chain uses TRBV12-3 or TRBV12-4 with TRBJ2-7; possible D gene TRBD1, 6 bases. Trimming pared 3 bases from V and 6 bases from J, leaving 12 bases between. The CDR3 length is 13 residues. The CDR3 is CASSFGSGVEQYF. Here the CDR3 DNA reads TGTGCCAGCAGTTTTGGGTCAGGGGTCGAGCAGTACTTC.

This chain uses TRBV30 with TRBJ1-1; TRBD1 agrees at 12 bases. This CDR3 has 13 residues. The V and J ends lost 8 bases and 1 base, in that order; junction bases with no gene match: 2. CDR1 GTSNPN and CDR2 SVGIG come from the germline V gene (reference sequence). The CDR3 here is CARDRGPNTEAFF. CDR3 nucleotides: TGTGCCCGGGACAGGGGGCCGAACACTGAAGCTTTCTTT.

The gene calls are TRBV29-1 and TRBJ1-1, with TRBD1 as a possible D gene (5 bases). Germline lookup yields CDR1 SQVTM and CDR2 ANQGSEA. This CDR3 region has 12 residues. Trimming took 6 bases from V and 1 from J, leaving 9 bases between them. CDR3 protein: CSVGTANTEAFF. CDR3 in DNA: TGCAGCGTCGGGACCGCGAACACTGAAGCTTTCTTT.

The CDR3 DNA reads as TGTGCCAGCAGCCAACGAACAGGCGTTGGTTCCTATAATTCACCCCTCCACTTT. This sequence encodes CASSQRTGVGSYNSPLHF. The chain has TRBV9 and TRBJ1-6, with a possible D match to TRBD1 (5 bases). V lost 4 bases and J 1 base, leaving 18 bases between the germline ends. Germline CDR1 SGDLS, CDR2 YYNGEE. CDR3 length: 18 amino acids. Full variable domain (rest looked up from reference TRBV9 and TRBJ1-6): DSGVTQTPKHLITATGQRVTLRCSPRSGDLSVYWYQQSLDQGLQFLIQYYNGEERAKGNILERFSAQQFPDLHSELNLSSLELGDSALYFCASSQRTGVGSYNSPLHFGNGTRLTVT.

This clone was observed a single time. This chain joins TRBV6-5 and TRBJ2-7; 10 bases are a match to TRBD1. CDR3 length: 14 residues. The germline V gene has CDR1 MNHEY and CDR2 SVGAGI. V was clipped by 4 bases and J by 3 bases; unmatched bases: 3. The CDR3 DNA follows: TGTGCCAGCAGTTTCGGACAGGGGGTCTACGAGCAGTACTTC. The encoded protein is CASSFGQGVYEQYF.

The V gene is TRBV28, the J gene TRBJ2-6, with 8 bases matching TRBD2. Germline V gene lookup returns CDR1 MDHEN and CDR2 SYDVKM. This CDR3 is 17 amino acids long. The ends lost 5 bases at V and 0 bases at J; junction bases unmatched: 6. Written as DNA, the CDR3 is TGTGCCAGCAGTCCGAGCGGGAGCCCCTCTGGGGCCAACGTCCTGACTTTC. It encodes CASSPSGSPSGANVLTF.

This CDR3 reads CAWSHGSGGNEKLFF. The CDR3 DNA is TGTGCCTGGAGTCACGGGTCCGGAGGGAATGAAAAACTGTTTTTT. V and J are TRBV30 and TRBJ1-4; D is unclear. Germline values: CDR1 GTSNPN, CDR2 SVGIG (reference sequence). The germline V and J ends were trimmed by 2 bases and 5 bases, with 15 bases remaining between them. The CDR3 length is 15 residues.

V usage is TRBV11-2 and J usage is TRBJ1-1; D not certain. Germline V CDR1 and CDR2: SGHAT, FQNNGV. CDR3 length: 13 amino acids. V lost 5 bases and J 1 base, leaving 8 bases between the germline ends. This chain's CDR3 is CASSPSANTEAFF. The CDR3 DNA follows: TGTGCCAGCAGCCCCAGCGCGAACACTGAAGCTTTCTTT.

Written as DNA, the CDR3 is TGTGCCAGCAGTGAAACAGGGCAAGGTCAGCCCCAGCATTTT. This sequence encodes CASSETGQGQPQHF. This rearrangement joins TRBV2 to TRBJ1-5, with D perhaps TRBD1 (6 bases). This CDR3 contains 14 residues. V lost 2 bases, J lost 6 bases, and 11 bases lay in between. Germline V gives CDR1 SNHLY, CDR2 FYNNEI. The whole variable domain, remainder taken from reference TRBV2 and TRBJ1-5, is EPEVTQTPSHQVTQMGQEVILRCVPISNHLYFYWYRQILGQKVEFLVSFYNNEISEKSEIFDDQFSVERPDGSNFTLKIRSTKLEDSAMYFCASSETGQGQPQHFGDGTRLSIL.

The chain recombines TRBV7-6 with TRBJ2-2; 7 bases fit TRBD1. Germline V gives CDR1 SGHVS, CDR2 FNYEAQ. This CDR3 is built from 13 residues. V was pared by 3 bases and J by 7 bases, with 2 bases of the junction left unmatched. CDR3 loop: CASSFNRGGELFF. CDR3 DNA sequence: TGTGCCAGCAGCTTTAACAGGGGCGGGGAGCTGTTTTTT.

The gene calls are TRBV3-1 (or the pseudogene TRBV3-2) and TRBJ2-7, with D hard to call. The V and J ends lost 7 bases and 4 bases respectively, with 17 bases between them. The length of the CDR3 is 14 residues. The germline gives CDR1 LGHDT, CDR2 YNNKEL (reference sequence). As DNA, the CDR3 is TGTGCCAGCACCTCCCGACGTCGTGCGTACGAGCAGTACTTC. This gives the protein CASTSRRRAYEQYF.

For the CDR3, the DNA is TGTGCCAGCAGGCCGACCCCCGGGGATCCAAATGAAAAACTGTTTTTT. Its translation: CASRPTPGDPNEKLFF. The rearrangement links TRBV7-8 to TRBJ1-4, with D uncertain. Per germline, CDR1 SGHVS and CDR2 FQNEAQ. Trimming took 6 bases from V and 5 from J, leaving 19 bases between them. The CDR3 has 16 residues.

This chain joins TRBV5-1 and TRBJ2-1; D perhaps matches TRBD2 (5 bases). Germline V gene sequence: CDR1 SGHRS, CDR2 YFSETQ. This CDR3 contains 16 residues. Trimming took 3 bases from V and 0 from J, leaving 13 bases between them. As DNA, the CDR3 is TGCGCCAGCAGCTGGGGTAGCGAACGCTCCTACAATGAGCAGTTCTTC. The encoded protein is CASSWGSERSYNEQFF.

Relative to its sample, this clone is large. The V and J genes are TRBV7-8 and TRBJ2-7; no firm D call. The CDR3 length is 17 residues. Trimming removed 0 bases from V and 0 bases from J, with 15 bases in between. Germline CDR1 reads SGHVS; CDR2 reads FQNEAQ. CDR3: CASSLARWVASSYEQYF. CDR3 DNA sequence: TGTGCCAGCAGCTTAGCGCGGTGGGTTGCTTCCTCCTACGAGCAGTACTTC.

The sample holds a few counts of this clone. This sequence joins TRBV27 and TRBJ2-2; 15 bases map to TRBD2. The CDR3 length is 18 residues. The V gene end was trimmed by 7 bases and the J gene end by 0 bases; junction bases not matched to a gene: 6. Germline CDR1 MNHEY, CDR2 SMNVEV (reference sequence). The CDR3 bases are TGTGCCAGCACTGGACTAGCGGGAGGGCTCGCGAACACCGGGGAGCTGTTTTTT. Residues: CASTGLAGGLANTGELFF.

This clone was counted only a few times. This chain joins TRBV10-3 and TRBJ1-6, with D perhaps TRBD1 (5 bases). V lost 6 bases and J 9 bases, leaving 15 bases between the germline ends. The CDR3 is 14 residues long. The germline CDR1 and CDR2 sequences are ENHRY and SYGVKD. CDR3 region: CAISQSSGGSPLHF. The CDR3 coding sequence is TGTGCCATCAGCCAAAGTAGTGGGGGTTCACCCCTCCACTTT.

The CDR3 sequence is CASSRNREGGYTF. CDR3 sequence (DNA): TGTGCCAGCAGCAGAAACAGGGAGGGCGGCTACACCTTC. The genes are TRBV6-5 and TRBJ1-2; tentatively, D is TRBD1 (6 bases). The CDR3 is 13 residues long. Germline-derived CDR1 and CDR2 are MNHEY and SVGAGI. Trimming pared 6 bases from V and 8 bases from J, leaving 16 bases between.